This T cell receptor beta chain is drawn from a study of OX40 agonist ivuxolimab in advanced cancers. Study at large: Given to patients was ivuxolimab, an agonistic anti-OX40 (CD134) antibody.

Only in-frame clones appear in the TCRdb table, and some are missing; sequencing was by immunoSEQ multiplex PCR. This table holds 75,000 to 95,000 clones, roughly 90% found once. The CDR3 covers 14 residues. The V and J ends lost 5 bases and 2 bases respectively, with 13 bases between them. The germline gives CDR1 SGHAT, CDR2 FQDESV (reference sequence). Remarks on this clone: What it binds is unknown.

Broader study findings: CD8+ T cells averaged more expanded clones than CD4+.

V usage is TRBV11-1 and J usage is TRBJ2-7; possible D gene TRBD2, 6 bases. The TCR comes from an adult with an advanced solid tumor such as melanoma, head and neck, liver or kidney cancer. The sequenced sample was CD4+ or CD8+ T cells sorted from blood, obtained in a trial of the OX40 agonist ivuxolimab. CDR3 sequence: CASSRDWLTYEQYF. The CDR3 nucleotides are TGTGCCAGCAGCCGGGACTGGTTGACCTACGAGCAGTACTTC.